One sample yielded the 3 T cell receptor beta chains listed below, sequenced in a study of blood T cell repertoires in COVID-19. TCRdb's table, derived via immunoSEQ multiplex PCR, lists solely in-frame clones and lacks some. The sample holds about 230,000 clones, around 83% seen once. The sequencing input was peripheral blood. The receptors come from an older man with acute or convalescent COVID-19.

The chain joins TRBV7-2 to TRBJ1-2; 12 nucleotides agree with TRBD1. Germline lookup yields CDR1 SGHTA and CDR2 FQGNSA. The CDR3 is 17 residues long. J gave up 4 bases and V 1 base, and 7 bases lay outside the gene matches. CDR3 amino acids: CASSLVGGQGARYGYTF. As DNA, the CDR3 is TGTGCCAGCAGCTTAGTGGGGGGACAGGGGGCTCGCTATGGCTACACCTTC.

V and J are TRBV28 and TRBJ2-5; TRBD1 is a possible D gene (8 bases). There are 18 residues in the CDR3. Germline V gives CDR1 MDHEN, CDR2 SYDVKM. The V end lost 7 bases, the J end lost 4 bases, and 28 bases lay between the germline ends. The CDR3 DNA follows: TGTGCCAGCACCCAGGGGGGGACAGGTCATTTGCGAGGAGAGACCCAGTACTTC. Its translation is CASTQGGTGHLRGETQYF.

This clone appeared once. The chain couples TRBV6-5 to TRBJ2-7; D is possibly TRBD1 (7 bases). V shed 7 bases and J shed 4 bases, with 20 bases lying between them. In germline, CDR1 is MNHEY, CDR2 SVGAGI. The CDR3 sequence is 15 residues long. The CDR3 nucleotides are TGTGCCAGCACCCCCCAGCAGGGGGGACAATACGAGCAGTACTTC. This sequence encodes CASTPQQGGQYEQYF.